A single sample is the source of the 5 T cell receptor beta chains below, sequenced in a study of blood T cell repertoires in COVID-19. Sequenced by immunoSEQ multiplex PCR; TCRdb stores in-frame clones only, minus some. The sample includes 60,000 to 90,000 clones, 80% to 95% seen only once; the top ten take roughly 0.78%. Sequencing was carried out using peripheral blood. Receptors originate from a woman older than 75 with acute or convalescent COVID-19.

The chain combines TRBV9 with TRBJ1-6; D gene unclear. This CDR3 region has 14 residues. CDR1 is SGDLS and CDR2 is YYNGEE in the germline V gene. Between the trimmed V and J ends, which lost 2 bases and 7 bases, there was a span of 10 bases. CDR3 sequence: CASSVTDSNSPLHF. CDR3 bases: TGTGCCAGCAGCGTGACCGACTCAAATTCACCCCTCCACTTT.

There are a few counts of this clone. This chain joins TRBV7-9 and TRBJ1-1; 7 bases are a match to TRBD1. The CDR3 extends over 13 amino acids. From germline, CDR1 is SEHNR and CDR2 FQNEAQ (reference sequence). Trimming at V came to 5 bases and at J to 9 bases, leaving 9 bases not matched to a gene. The CDR3 is CASSPNRDSKAFF. CDR3 nucleotide sequence: TGTGCCAGCAGCCCAAACCGGGACAGCAAAGCTTTCTTT.

On this clone itself: Within the sample, other DNA sequences also encode this same CDR3. This chain connects TRBV28 to TRBJ1-5; D unclear. The V and J ends lost 2 bases and 3 bases respectively, with 2 bases between them. CDR1 MDHEN and CDR2 SYDVKM come from the germline V gene. The CDR3 is 12 residues long. The CDR3 spells CASSLLNQPQHF. The DNA of the CDR3 is TGTGCCAGCAGTTTACTCAATCAGCCCCAGCATTTT.

This chain joins TRBV10-2 and TRBJ2-2; TRBD2 agrees at 8 bases. The trim removed 11 bases at V and 8 bases at J, leaving 10 bases unmatched. Germline CDR1 is WSHSY and CDR2 is SAAADI. CDR3 size: 13 residues. CDR3 nucleotide sequence: TGCGCCGTACATCGGGGGGGCCTGGGGGAGCTGTTTTTT. Amino acid sequence: CAVHRGGLGELFF.

The chain carries TRBV19 and TRBJ1-5; 7 nucleotides align to TRBD1. In germline, CDR1 is LNHDA, CDR2 SQIVND (reference sequence). The CDR3 spans 14 residues. With V trimmed by 4 bases and J by 3 bases, 3 bases remained unmatched. The CDR3 here is CASSRDRSNQPQHF. For the CDR3, the DNA is TGTGCCAGTAGTAGGGACAGATCCAATCAGCCCCAGCATTTT.